This T cell receptor (beta chain) is drawn from a study of blood T cell repertoires in COVID-19. Across the study: Sample material is recorded as cDNA or gDNA derived from T cells, B-cell-depleted T cells, or PBMCs.

There are 12 residues in the CDR3. The ends were cut back, 1 base at V and 7 bases at J, with 7 bases in the middle. Germline CDR1 and CDR2: SGHTA and FQGNSA. Authors' processing steps: Estimated nucleated cell counts came from reference gene primer amplification. Using immunoSEQ multiplex PCR, the repertoire was profiled, and TCRdb retains in-frame clones only, with some absent. Clonal size and the V and J genes are those of that table, whereas D and trimming came from the DNA. The table shows 350,000 or so clones, with around 88% occurring only once. The receptor was isolated from a woman in her 30s with COVID-19, enrolled during active disease. Sequenced: peripheral blood. The rearrangement joins TRBV7-2 to TRBJ1-2; D uncertain. DNA for the CDR3: TGTGCCAGCAGCTTAGGTGCGTTTGGCTACACCTTC. This sequence encodes CASSLGAFGYTF.